This TCR beta chain appears in the sequencing data of a study of graft-versus-host responses after intestinal transplantation. Study overall: Anti-thymocyte globulin was used for induction in all recipients, who then took tacrolimus and steroids for approximately 3 years.

Generated by immunoSEQ multiplex PCR, the TCRdb table keeps only in-frame clones and is missing some. The data hold about 110,000 clones, with just over 90% observed a single time. Details on this clone: Its antigen is not known.

Germline V gene data show CDR1 as MGHDK and CDR2 as SYGVNS. The ends were cut back, 3 bases at V and 0 bases at J, with 9 bases in the middle. This CDR3 contains 15 residues. The sequences come from unstimulated CD8+ T cells sorted from spleen or lymph node cells, collected before intestinal transplant. The origin of this receptor is a human donor who received an intestinal transplant. This rearrangement joins TRBV25-1 to TRBJ1-3; D is possibly TRBD1 (5 bases). The CDR3 loop is CASSEWDLSGNTIYF. DNA for the CDR3: TGTGCCAGCAGTGAGTGGGACCTCTCTGGAAACACCATATATTTT. The whole variable domain, remainder taken from reference TRBV25-1 and TRBJ1-3, is EADIYQTPRYLVIGTGKKITLECSQTMGHDKMYWYQQDPGMELHLIHYSYGVNSTEKGDLSSESTVSRIRTEHFPLTLESARPSHTSQYLCASSEWDLSGNTIYFGEGSWLTVV.